This TCR beta chain was identified during a study of T cell responses to AZD1222 COVID-19 vaccine. TCRdb keeps only in-frame clones here, not all; method: immunoSEQ multiplex PCR. Among 110,000 to 150,000 clones listed, more than 70% were seen once. V was cut by 0 bases and J by 1 base, with 10 bases left in between. Germline V gene lookup returns CDR1 SGDLS and CDR2 YYNGEE. The CDR3 runs 16 residues. The TCR sequence derives from an adult who received the AZD1222 COVID-19 vaccine. The chain uses TRBV9 and TRBJ2-2; no firm D call. The sequences come from peripheral blood, collected 28 days after the second AZD1222 dose. CDR3 region: CASSVGLSGNTGELFF. In DNA, the CDR3 is TGTGCCAGCAGCGTAGGTTTGTCAGGGAACACCGGGGAGCTGTTTTTT.